Below are 9 T cell receptor beta chains sequenced from a single sample in a study of blood T cells in healthy people across ages. Together with a sample-barcoded 5' primer, a J-beta primer mix was included in a second PCR lasting roughly 6 to 12 cycles. TCRdb reprocessed the 5' RACE reads with MiXCR, giving one entry per CDR3 protein. The sample holds some 1.6 million distinct CDR3 sequences; about 35% are singletons and the top ten take about 10%. The specimen sequenced was blood. The origin of the receptors is a woman between 25 and 40 years old in good health.

CDR3 sequence reads: CASSLAERRRGETQYF. The CDR3 DNA sequence: TGCGCCAGCAGCTTGGCCGAAAGGCGGAGGGGGGAGACCCAGTACTTC. The J gene is TRBJ2-5, the V gene TRBV5-1; D possibly uses TRBD1 or TRBD2 (6 bases each). The V and J ends lost 0 bases and 5 bases respectively, with 17 bases between them. The length of the CDR3 is 16 residues. Germline V gives CDR1 SGHRS, CDR2 YFSETQ.

Many counts were recorded for this clonotype. This sequence joins TRBV29-1 and TRBJ2-7, with a weak D call TRBD1 (6 bases). This CDR3 comprises 10 residues. The V end lost 4 bases, the J end lost 6 bases, and 7 bases lay between the germline ends. Germline values: CDR1 SQVTM, CDR2 ANQGSEA. The CDR3 bases are TGCAGCGTTGCAGGGGTCGAGCAGTACTTC. Translation gives CSVAGVEQYF.

A remark on this clonotype: One end of the junction does not line up with germline, which may come from a read error. The chain recombines TRBV29-1 with TRBJ2-5; 11 nucleotides agree with TRBD2. Germline CDR1 and CDR2: SQVTM and ANQGSEA. The length of the CDR3 is 16 residues. As DNA, the CDR3 is TGCAGCGTTCAGAAGACTAGCGGGGCCATTGCGGAGACCCGGTACTTC. This gives the protein CSVQKTSGAIAETRYF.

This chain uses TRBV27 with TRBJ2-7; no definite D call. Per germline, CDR1 MNHEY and CDR2 SMNVEV (reference sequence). CDR3 length: 14 residues. V was shortened by 3 bases and J by 2 bases, with 11 bases between the two germline ends. CDR3 DNA sequence: TGTGCCAGCAGTTTGAGTGACCTACCCTACGAGCAGTACTTC. It encodes CASSLSDLPYEQYF.

This clonotype has only one observation. CDR3 in amino acids: CASSFSEGREKLFF. Written as DNA, the CDR3 is TGTGCCAGCAGTTTCTCTGAGGGACGGGAAAAACTGTTTTTT. J is TRBJ1-4 and V is TRBV12-3 or TRBV12-4; TRBD1 might be the D (5 bases). The CDR3 has 14 residues. Trimming left V 3 bases short and J 8 bases short, with 13 bases between.

A few counts support this clonotype. V gene TRBV25-1 combines with J gene TRBJ2-3; tentatively, D is TRBD1 (5 bases). This CDR3 has 14 residues. CDR1 is MGHDK and CDR2 is SYGVNS in the germline V gene. The ends were cut back, 3 bases at V and 1 base at J, with 8 bases in the middle. The CDR3 loop reads CASSEWGGTDTQYF. The CDR3 DNA follows: TGTGCCAGCAGTGAGTGGGGCGGCACAGATACGCAGTATTTT.

The chain uses TRBV5-1 and TRBJ2-3; no reliable D call. V shed 1 base and J shed 6 bases, with 15 bases lying between them. The CDR3 length is 15 residues. CDR1 is SGHRS and CDR2 is YFSETQ in the germline V gene. The CDR3 nucleotides are TGCGCCAGCAGCTTGACACCCAACCGTCCGGATACGCAGTATTTT. Amino acids: CASSLTPNRPDTQYF.

The V and J genes are TRBV7-9 and TRBJ1-1, with 7 bases matching TRBD1. V trimming: 6 bases; J trimming: 10 bases; junction bases outside the gene matches: 11. The CDR3 is made up of 13 amino acids. CDR1 and CDR2 (germline): SEHNR, FQNEAQ (reference sequence). The CDR3 DNA reads as TGTGCCAGCAGAGCGACAGGGCTGGAGGGAGCTTTCTTT. Its translation: CASRATGLEGAFF.

The chain is built from TRBV20-1 and TRBJ1-4; TRBD1 aligns across 7 bases. The CDR3 length is 14 residues. CDR1 is DFQATT and CDR2 is SNEGSKA in the germline V gene (reference sequence). The J segment lost 6 bases and the V segment lost 6 bases, leaving 10 bases of the junction unmatched. In DNA form, the CDR3 reads TGCAGTGCCAACAGGGGAGTAGTCGATGAAAAACTGTTTTTT. This gives the protein CSANRGVVDEKLFF.